The entry that follows covers one TCR beta chain sequence. The antigen is unknown. With 60 Vbeta and 13 Jbeta primers, the PCR was carried out. Profiling relied on immunoSEQ multiplex PCR, and the TCRdb table lists in-frame clones only, not all of them. Altogether more than 85,000 clones are present, around 83% being singletons, with the ten largest covering around 3%. These data originate in a study of cytomegalovirus exposure and HLA in healthy donors. Study-level findings and limits: Some V segments (TRBV6-2 and TRBV6-3 among them) were excluded as indistinguishable. A later examination showed that TCR association rates differed by HLA locus, with DRB1 most and HLA-C fewest.

The CDR3 sequence is 18 residues long. Trimming cost V 0 bases and J 6 bases; bases outside gene matches: 10. The V gene's germline CDR1 is SGDLS and CDR2 YYNGEE. The V gene is TRBV9, the J gene TRBJ2-7; 15 bases line up with TRBD2. The source material was PBMCs. This receptor was obtained from a woman in her fifties or sixties in good health and CMV-seropositive. CDR3: CASSVGGLAGGSPGEQYF. DNA of the CDR3: TGTGCCAGCAGCGTAGGAGGACTAGCGGGAGGGAGCCCTGGCGAGCAGTACTTC. Complete variable domain (other parts from reference TRBV9 and TRBJ2-7): DSGVTQTPKHLITATGQRVTLRCSPRSGDLSVYWYQQSLDQGLQFLIQYYNGEERAKGNILERFSAQQFPDLHSELNLSSLELGDSALYFCASSVGGLAGGSPGEQYFGPGTRLTVT.